This TCR beta chain was found in a study of cytomegalovirus exposure and HLA in healthy donors. Broader study findings: TCR association rates varied by HLA locus in a later analysis, with DRB1 highest and HLA-C lowest. About 90% or about 30% of the time was how often most TCR beta V segments were productive, according to an earlier analysis.

Each donor was nominally healthy when sampled (though unrecorded immune exposures were likely). Notes on this clone: The target antigen is unknown.

PCR involved 60 Vbeta and 13 Jbeta primers. Repertoires were generated with immunoSEQ multiplex PCR, while TCRdb's copy carries only in-frame clones and drops some. The sample records 200,000 to 250,000 clones, around 83% being singletons. The sequenced sample was PBMCs. The TCR was taken from a girl between 10 and 17 years old in good health and CMV-seronegative.

CDR3 bases: TGCGCCAGCAGCCAAGTTAGGGACAGAACCTACGAGCAGTACTTC. Translation gives CASSQVRDRTYEQYF. The chain couples TRBV4-1 to TRBJ2-7, with 7 positions matching TRBD1. CDR1 and CDR2 (germline): MGHRA, YSYEKL. The CDR3 contains 15 residues. V lost 1 base to trimming and J lost 2 bases; unmatched junction nucleotides: 5.